This T cell receptor (beta chain) was found in a study of T cell changes during pregnancy in multiple sclerosis. Looked up from germline, CDR1 is SGHVS and CDR2 is FQNEAQ. The J segment lost 6 bases and the V segment lost 2 bases, leaving 13 bases of the junction unmatched. The CDR3 consists of 17 residues. This table comes from immunoSEQ multiplex PCR, and its TCRdb copy is limited to in-frame clones, with some not included. This table has more than 80,000 clones, less than 95% appearing once. This receptor was obtained from a female donor with multiple sclerosis, enrolled in a pregnancy study. This sample comprised peripheral blood, obtained before pregnancy. The J gene is TRBJ2-7, the V gene TRBV7-8; 10 nucleotides align to TRBD1. This CDR3 is CASSLQVLDRGSREQYF. CDR3 nucleotide sequence: TGTGCCAGCAGCTTACAGGTTCTGGACAGGGGGTCCCGCGAGCAGTACTTC.